This TCR beta chain was sequenced in a study of OX40 agonist ivuxolimab in advanced cancers. For the study in its entirety: Ivuxolimab was a fully human IgG2 agonistic monoclonal antibody targeting the costimulatory receptor OX40 (CD134). Peripheral TCRbeta sequencing aimed to test whether ivuxolimab altered TCR sequence diversity and caused clonal T-cell expansion. Of the approximately 54 dose-escalation patients, hepatocellular carcinoma was present in roughly 19, melanoma in approximately 15, renal cell carcinoma in 9 and head and neck cancer in 9. Prior anti-PD-1, anti-PD-L1 or anti-CTLA-4 therapy was permitted, and checkpoint inhibitors had been received by roughly 40% of dose-escalation patients. The monotherapy dose-escalation portion (N = 52 patients) of the phase I ivuxolimab trial is reported in the paper. Three dose-escalation patients achieved partial responses, one with hepatocellular carcinoma and two with cutaneous melanoma. Intravenous ivuxolimab was administered to patients every 2 weeks at six dose levels: 0.01, 0.1, 0.3, 1.5, 3 and 10 mg/kg. In the dose-escalation cohort, approximately 83% of patients were male, and the mean age was approximately 60 years with a range of roughly 20 to 80.

For sequencing of the TCRbeta CDR3 region, genomic DNA was extracted from the sorted cells. The immunoSEQ Assay was used for sequencing of TCRbeta CDR3 regions. Sourced from immuneACCESS, this table was stored by TCRdb with only in-frame sequences that have V and J called. A share of the clones is absent; for the studies checked, an unresolved V gene accounts for under half, and the remainder has no known explanation. The sample table holds some 76,000 clones, of which over 90% were seen once. The ten largest clones add up to over 5% of the sample. The junction shows trimming of 5 bases on V and 3 bases on J, and the gene matches do not reach 8 bases of it. Looking up the germline V gene yields CDR1 SQVTM and CDR2 ANQGSEA. From its cysteine to its phenylalanine, the CDR3 spans 15 amino acids. This entry keeps only the CDR3 DNA: 45 bases, framed from base 1. This clone showed up just once. Its antigen is still unknown. No clone much larger than this one lies a single base away; base qualities are absent.

The study at large found these results: Antigen specificity was not determined for the clonally expanded peripheral T cells. Low levels of normalized T-cell clonal expansion were also seen in some patients who did not respond. After ivuxolimab, more expanded clones were found on average in CD8+ T cells than in CD4+ T cells. Clonal expansion of both CD4+ and CD8+ blood T cells was observed from baseline to week 6 at doses 0.1 to 3.0 mg/kg. In the 0.1-3.0 mg/kg groups, partial responders were among the patients with the lowest normalized peripheral clonal expansion, particularly in CD8+ T cells.

Patients with autoimmune disease history or receiving systemic immunosuppression were excluded from the trial. Peripheral blood for TCR sequencing was drawn from every dose cohort at baseline, at cycle 4 day 1 and at cycle 7 day 1. The samples were taken from a phase I, first-in-human, multicenter, open-label dose-escalation trial of ivuxolimab. Adults with locally advanced or metastatic head and neck squamous cell, hepatocellular, melanoma or renal cell carcinoma were enrolled in the trial. Before TCR sequencing, CD4+ T cells and CD8+ T cells from peripheral blood were sorted into separate populations.

The sequencing used CD4+ or CD8+ T cells sorted from blood, collected in a trial of the OX40 agonist ivuxolimab. This clonotype originated in an adult with an advanced solid tumor such as melanoma, head and neck, liver or kidney cancer. The V and J genes are TRBV29-1 and TRBJ1-5; 9 central nucleotides agree with TRBD1. In nucleotide form, the sequence is TGCAGCGTTTCAACGGACAGGGGCCACAATCAGCCCCAGCATTTT. This is translated as CSVSTDRGHNQPQHF.